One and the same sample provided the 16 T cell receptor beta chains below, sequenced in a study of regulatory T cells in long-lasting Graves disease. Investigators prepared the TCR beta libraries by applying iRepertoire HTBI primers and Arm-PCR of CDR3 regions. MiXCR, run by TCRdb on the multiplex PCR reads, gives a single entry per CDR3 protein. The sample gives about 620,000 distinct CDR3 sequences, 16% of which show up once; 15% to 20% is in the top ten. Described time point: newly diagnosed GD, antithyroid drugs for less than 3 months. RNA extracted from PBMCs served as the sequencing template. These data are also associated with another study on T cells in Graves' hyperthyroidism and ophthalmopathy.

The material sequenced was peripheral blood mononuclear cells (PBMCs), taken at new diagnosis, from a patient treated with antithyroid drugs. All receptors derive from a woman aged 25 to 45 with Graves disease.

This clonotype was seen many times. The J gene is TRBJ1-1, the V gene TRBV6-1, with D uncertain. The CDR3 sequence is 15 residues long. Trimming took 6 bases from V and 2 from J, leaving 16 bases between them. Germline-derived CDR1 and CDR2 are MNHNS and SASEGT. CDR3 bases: TGTGCCAGCAGGGACGGGCAGCGGGTTAACACTGAAGCTTTCTTT. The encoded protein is CASRDGQRVNTEAFF.

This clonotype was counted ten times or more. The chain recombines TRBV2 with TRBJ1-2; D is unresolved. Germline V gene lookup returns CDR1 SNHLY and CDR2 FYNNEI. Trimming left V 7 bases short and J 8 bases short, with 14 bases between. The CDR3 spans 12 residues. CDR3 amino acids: CASIQEGEGYTF. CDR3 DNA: TGTGCCAGCATTCAGGAGGGAGAAGGCTACACCTTC.

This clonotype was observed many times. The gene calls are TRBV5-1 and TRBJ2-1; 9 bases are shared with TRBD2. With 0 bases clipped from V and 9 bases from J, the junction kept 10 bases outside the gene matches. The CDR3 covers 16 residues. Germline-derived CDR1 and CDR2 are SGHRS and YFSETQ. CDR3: CASSLAGASGMAEQFF. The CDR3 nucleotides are TGCGCCAGCAGCTTGGCCGGGGCTAGCGGGATGGCTGAGCAGTTCTTC.

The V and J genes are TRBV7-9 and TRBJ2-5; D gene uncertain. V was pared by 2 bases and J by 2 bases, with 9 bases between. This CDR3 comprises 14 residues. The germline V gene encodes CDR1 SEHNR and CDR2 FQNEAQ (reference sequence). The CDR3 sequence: CASSLQRPQETQYF. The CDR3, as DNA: TGTGCCAGCAGCTTACAGCGCCCACAAGAGACCCAGTACTTC.

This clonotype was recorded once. CDR3: CSASLGQQNIQYF. CDR3 sequence (DNA): TGCAGTGCTAGCCTGGGACAGCAAAACATTCAGTACTTC. V and J are TRBV20-1 and TRBJ2-4, with TRBD1 identical over 7 bases. The CDR3 is 13 amino acids. The V gene's germline CDR1 is DFQATT and CDR2 SNEGSKA (reference sequence). The V and J ends lost 3 bases and 5 bases, in that order; junction bases with no gene match: 4.

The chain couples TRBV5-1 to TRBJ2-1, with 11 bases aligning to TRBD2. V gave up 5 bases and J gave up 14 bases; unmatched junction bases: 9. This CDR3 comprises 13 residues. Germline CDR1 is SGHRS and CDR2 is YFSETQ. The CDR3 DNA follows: TGCGCCAGCAGATCCGGATCTAGCGGGAGGAAGTTCTTC. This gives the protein CASRSGSSGRKFF.

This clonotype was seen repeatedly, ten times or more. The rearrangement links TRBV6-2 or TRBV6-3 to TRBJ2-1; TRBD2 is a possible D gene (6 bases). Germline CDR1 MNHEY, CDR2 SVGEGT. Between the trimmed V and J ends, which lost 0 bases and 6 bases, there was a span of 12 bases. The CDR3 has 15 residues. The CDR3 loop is CASSYSRASANEQFF. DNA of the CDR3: TGTGCCAGCAGTTACTCGAGGGCTAGCGCCAATGAGCAGTTCTTC.

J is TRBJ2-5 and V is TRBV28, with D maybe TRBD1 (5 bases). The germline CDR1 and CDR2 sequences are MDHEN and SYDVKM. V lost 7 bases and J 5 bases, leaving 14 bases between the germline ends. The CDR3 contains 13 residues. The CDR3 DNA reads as TGTGCCAGCACCGCAACTAAGGGGGAGACCCAGTACTTC. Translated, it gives CASTATKGETQYF.

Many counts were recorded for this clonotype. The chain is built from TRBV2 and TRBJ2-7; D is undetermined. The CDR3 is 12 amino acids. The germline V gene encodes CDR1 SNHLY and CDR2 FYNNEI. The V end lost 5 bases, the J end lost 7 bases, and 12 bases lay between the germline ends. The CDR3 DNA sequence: TGTGCCAGCAGTAAAACGGCTTGGGAGCAGTACTTC. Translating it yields CASSKTAWEQYF.

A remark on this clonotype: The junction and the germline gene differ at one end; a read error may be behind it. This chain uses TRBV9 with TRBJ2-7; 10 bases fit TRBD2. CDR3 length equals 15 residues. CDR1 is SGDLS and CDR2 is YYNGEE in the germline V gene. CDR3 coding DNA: TGTGCCGGCAGTTACGATCTAGCGGGAGCATCTGAGCAGTACTTC. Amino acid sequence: CAGSYDLAGASEQYF.

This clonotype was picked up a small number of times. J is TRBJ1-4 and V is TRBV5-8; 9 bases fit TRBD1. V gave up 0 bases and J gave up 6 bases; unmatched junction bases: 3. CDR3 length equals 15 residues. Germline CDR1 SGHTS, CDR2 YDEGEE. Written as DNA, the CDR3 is TGTGCCAGCAGCTTGGCGGACAGGGGTTATGAAAAACTGTTTTTT. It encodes CASSLADRGYEKLFF.

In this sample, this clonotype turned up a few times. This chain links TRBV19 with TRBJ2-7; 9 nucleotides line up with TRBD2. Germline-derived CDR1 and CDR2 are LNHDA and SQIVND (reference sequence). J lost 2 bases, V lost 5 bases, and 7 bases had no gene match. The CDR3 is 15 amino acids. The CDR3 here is CASSEISGRAYEQYF. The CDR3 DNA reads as TGTGCCAGTAGTGAAATTAGCGGGAGAGCCTACGAGCAGTACTTC. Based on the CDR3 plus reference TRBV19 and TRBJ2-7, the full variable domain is DGGITQSPKYLFRKEGQNVTLSCEQNLNHDAMYWYRQDPGQGLRLIYYSQIVNDFQKGDIAEGYSVSREKKESFPLTVTSAQKNPTAFYLCASSEISGRAYEQYFGPGTRLTVT.

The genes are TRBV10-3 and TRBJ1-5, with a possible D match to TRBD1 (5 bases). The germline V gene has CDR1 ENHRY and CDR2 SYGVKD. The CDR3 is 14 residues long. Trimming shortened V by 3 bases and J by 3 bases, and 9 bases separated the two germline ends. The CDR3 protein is CAISESGNNQPQHF. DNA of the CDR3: TGTGCCATCAGTGAATCAGGGAACAATCAGCCCCAGCATTTT.

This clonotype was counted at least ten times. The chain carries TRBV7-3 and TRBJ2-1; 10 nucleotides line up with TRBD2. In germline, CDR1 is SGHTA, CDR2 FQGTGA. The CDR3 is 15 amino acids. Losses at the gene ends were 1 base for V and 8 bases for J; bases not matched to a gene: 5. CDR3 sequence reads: CASSLISGRGDEQFF. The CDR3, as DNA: TGTGCCAGCAGCTTAATAAGCGGGAGGGGGGATGAGCAGTTCTTC.

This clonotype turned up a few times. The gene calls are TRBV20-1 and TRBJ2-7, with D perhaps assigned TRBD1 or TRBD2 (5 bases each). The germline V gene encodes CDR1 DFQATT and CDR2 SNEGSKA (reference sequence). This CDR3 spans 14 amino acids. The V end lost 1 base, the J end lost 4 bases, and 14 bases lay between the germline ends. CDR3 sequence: CSARVIRGPYEQYF. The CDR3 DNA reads TGCAGTGCTAGAGTCATTAGGGGACCGTACGAGCAGTACTTC.

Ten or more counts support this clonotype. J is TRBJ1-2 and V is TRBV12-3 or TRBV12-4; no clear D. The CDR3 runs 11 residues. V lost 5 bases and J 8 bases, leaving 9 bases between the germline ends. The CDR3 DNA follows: TGTGCCAGCAGTCCCCAGTGGGGCTACACCTTC. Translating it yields CASSPQWGYTF.